The present T cell receptor (beta chain) was sequenced within a study of T-cell reconstitution after alpha-beta-depleted transplantation in children. The CDR3 has 14 amino acids. V lost 4 bases to trimming and J lost 0 bases, with 7 bases between them. CDR1 is SEHNR and CDR2 is FQNEAQ in the germline V gene (reference sequence). This clonotype was seen many times. Unique molecular identifiers were incorporated into the prepared TCRbeta library. MiXCR, applied by TCRdb to the PCR reads, yields one record per CDR3 protein. Among more than 150,000 distinct CDR3 sequences listed, around 7% were seen once.

The TCR comes from a human donor who donated a stem cell graft to a child with Wiskott-Aldrich syndrome. Sequencing was performed on PBMCs from the stem cell graft donor, taken from the stem cell graft. The J gene is TRBJ1-5, the V gene TRBV7-9; D is unclear. The CDR3 protein is CASSSDYSNQPQHF. CDR3 in DNA: TGTGCCAGCAGCTCAGACTATAGCAATCAGCCCCAGCATTTT.